This T cell receptor beta chain came from a study of T cell responses to AZD1222 COVID-19 vaccine. Study-wide results and limits: The span of vaccine-associated CD4 TCRs extended across spike, with dominance at 160-218 and 743-854. Reportedly, nearly half the spike-specific TCRs target unmutated variant regions. Just a handful of people given AZD1222 tested seropositive at baseline. Donors, mostly white British, included more females; clonal diversity was possibly underestimated.

Sequencing was performed with immunoSEQ multiplex PCR; in TCRdb, only in-frame clones are kept and a portion is missing. Altogether 50,000 to 55,000 clones are present, less than 85% being singletons, with the ten largest covering 27%. This clone was detected a few times. The antigen is not known. V shed 6 bases and J 6 bases; nucleotides not matched to a gene: 9. CDR1 and CDR2 (germline): ENHRY, SYGVKD. The CDR3 runs to 14 residues. The chain links TRBV10-3 to TRBJ1-2, with 8 bases aligning to TRBD1. The clonotype comes from an adult in good health. Source: peripheral blood, taken on day 0 of AZD1222 vaccination. This chain's CDR3 is CAISDDRGGNGYTF. CDR3 nucleotide sequence: TGTGCCATCAGCGACGACAGGGGAGGGAATGGCTACACCTTC.